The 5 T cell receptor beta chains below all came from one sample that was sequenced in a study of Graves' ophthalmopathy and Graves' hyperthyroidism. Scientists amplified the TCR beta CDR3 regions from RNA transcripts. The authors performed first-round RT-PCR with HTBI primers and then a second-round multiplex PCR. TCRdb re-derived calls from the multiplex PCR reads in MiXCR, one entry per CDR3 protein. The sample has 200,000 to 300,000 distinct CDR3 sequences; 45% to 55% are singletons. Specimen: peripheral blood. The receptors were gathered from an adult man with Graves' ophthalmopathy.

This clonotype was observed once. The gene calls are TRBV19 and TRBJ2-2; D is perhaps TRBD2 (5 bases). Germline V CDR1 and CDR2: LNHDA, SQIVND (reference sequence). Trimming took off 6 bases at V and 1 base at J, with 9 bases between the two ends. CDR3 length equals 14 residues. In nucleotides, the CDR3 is TGTGCCAGTAGCGGCGGGCAGAACACCGGGGAGCTGTTTTTT. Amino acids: CASSGGQNTGELFF.

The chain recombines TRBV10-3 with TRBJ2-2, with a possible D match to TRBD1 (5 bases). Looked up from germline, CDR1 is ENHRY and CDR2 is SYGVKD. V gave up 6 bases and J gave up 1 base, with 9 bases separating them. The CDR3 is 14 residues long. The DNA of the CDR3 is TGTGCCATCAGCCCAGGACAGAACACCGGGGAGCTGTTTTTT. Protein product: CAISPGQNTGELFF.

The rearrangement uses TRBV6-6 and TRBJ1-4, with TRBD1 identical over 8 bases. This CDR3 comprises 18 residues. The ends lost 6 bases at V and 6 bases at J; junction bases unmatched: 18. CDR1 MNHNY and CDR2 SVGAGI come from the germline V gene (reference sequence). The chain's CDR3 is CASREEAGGALSDEKLFF. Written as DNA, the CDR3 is TGTGCCAGCAGGGAAGAAGCAGGGGGCGCCTTAAGCGATGAAAAACTGTTTTTT.

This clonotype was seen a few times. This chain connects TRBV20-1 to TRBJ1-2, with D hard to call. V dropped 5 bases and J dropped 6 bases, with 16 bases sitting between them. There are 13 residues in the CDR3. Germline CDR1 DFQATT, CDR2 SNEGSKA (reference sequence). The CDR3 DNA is TGCAGTGCTTCAGCGATGATGGGCGATGGCTACACCTTC. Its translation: CSASAMMGDGYTF.

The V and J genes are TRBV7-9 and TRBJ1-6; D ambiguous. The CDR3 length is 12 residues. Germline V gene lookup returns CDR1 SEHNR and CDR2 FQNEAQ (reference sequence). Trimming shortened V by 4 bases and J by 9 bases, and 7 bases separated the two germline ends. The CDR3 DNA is TGTGCCAGCAGCTCGGGCTTTTCACCCCTCCACTTT. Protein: CASSSGFSPLHF. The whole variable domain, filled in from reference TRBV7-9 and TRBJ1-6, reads DTGVSQNPRHKITKRGQNVTFRCDPISEHNRLYWYRQTLGQGPEFLTYFQNEAQLEKSRLLSDRFSAERPKGSFSTLEIQRTEQGDSAMYLCASSSGFSPLHFGNGTRLTVT.